Detailed here is one T cell receptor (beta chain). This CDR3 contains 15 residues. Trimming took off 0 bases at V and 1 base at J, with 9 bases between the two ends. Germline V gene lookup returns CDR1 LGHNA and CDR2 YSLEER. These data originate in a study of blood T cells in healthy people across ages. Using a J-beta primer mix together with a sample-barcoded 5' primer, a second PCR was run for roughly 7 to 12 cycles. In TCRdb, the 5' RACE reads were re-called with MiXCR into one record per CDR3 protein. There are about 810,000 distinct CDR3 sequences in the sample; approximately 35% occur only once, and roughly 13% lies in the top ten.

The specimen sequenced was blood. The TCR originated in a man aged 18-30 years in good health. The chain joins TRBV4-3 to TRBJ1-1; no clear D. CDR3 sequence: CASSQDSQGNTEAFF. CDR3 nucleotide sequence: TGCGCCAGCAGCCAAGATTCGCAAGGGAACACTGAAGCTTTCTTT.